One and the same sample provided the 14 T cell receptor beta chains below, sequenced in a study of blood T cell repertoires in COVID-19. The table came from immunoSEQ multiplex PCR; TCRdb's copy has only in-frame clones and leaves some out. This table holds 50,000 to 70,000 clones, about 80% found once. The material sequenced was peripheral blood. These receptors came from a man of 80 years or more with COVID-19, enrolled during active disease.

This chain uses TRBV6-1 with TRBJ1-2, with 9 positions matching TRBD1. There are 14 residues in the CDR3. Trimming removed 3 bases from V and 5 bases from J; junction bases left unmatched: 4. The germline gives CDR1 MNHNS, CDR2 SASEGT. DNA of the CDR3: TGTGCCAGCAGTGAGCCGGGACAGGGTTATGGCTACACCTTC. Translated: CASSEPGQGYGYTF.

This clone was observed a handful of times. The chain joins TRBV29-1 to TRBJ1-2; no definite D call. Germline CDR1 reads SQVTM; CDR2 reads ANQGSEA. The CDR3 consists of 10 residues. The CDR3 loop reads CSVLQDGYTF. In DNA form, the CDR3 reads TGCAGTGTCCTTCAGGATGGCTACACCTTC.

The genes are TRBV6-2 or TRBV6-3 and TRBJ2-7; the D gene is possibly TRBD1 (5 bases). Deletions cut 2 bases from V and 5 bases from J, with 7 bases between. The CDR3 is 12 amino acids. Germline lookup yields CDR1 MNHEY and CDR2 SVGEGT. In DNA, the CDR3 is TGTGCCAGCAGTTACGGCAGGGACGAGCAGTACGTC. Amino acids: CASSYGRDEQYV.

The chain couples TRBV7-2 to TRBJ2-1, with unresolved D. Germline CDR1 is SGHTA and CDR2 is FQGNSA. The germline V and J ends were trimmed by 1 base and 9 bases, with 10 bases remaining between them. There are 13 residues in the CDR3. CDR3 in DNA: TGTGCCAGCAGCTTAGGCCCCGTGGCTGAGCAGTTCTTC. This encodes CASSLGPVAEQFF.

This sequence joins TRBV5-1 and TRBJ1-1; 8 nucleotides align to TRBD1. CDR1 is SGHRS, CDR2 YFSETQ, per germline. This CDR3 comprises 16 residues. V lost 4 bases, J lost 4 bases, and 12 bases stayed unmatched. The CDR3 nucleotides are TGCGCCAGCAGCAAACGGACAGGGTTAGACGGCACTGAAGCTTTCTTT. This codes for CASSKRTGLDGTEAFF.

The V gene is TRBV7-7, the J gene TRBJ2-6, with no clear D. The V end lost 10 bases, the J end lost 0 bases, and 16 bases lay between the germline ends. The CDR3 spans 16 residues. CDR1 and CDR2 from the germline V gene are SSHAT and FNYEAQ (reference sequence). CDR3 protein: CATPSAESSGANVLTF. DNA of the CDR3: TGTGCCACCCCGTCGGCGGAGAGCTCTGGGGCCAACGTCCTGACTTTC.

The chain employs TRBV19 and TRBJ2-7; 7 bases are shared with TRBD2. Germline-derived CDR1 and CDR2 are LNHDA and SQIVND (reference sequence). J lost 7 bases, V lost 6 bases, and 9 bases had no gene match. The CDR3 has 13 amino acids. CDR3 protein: CASRYGEAGEQYF. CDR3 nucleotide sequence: TGTGCCAGTAGGTACGGGGAAGCGGGGGAGCAGTACTTC.

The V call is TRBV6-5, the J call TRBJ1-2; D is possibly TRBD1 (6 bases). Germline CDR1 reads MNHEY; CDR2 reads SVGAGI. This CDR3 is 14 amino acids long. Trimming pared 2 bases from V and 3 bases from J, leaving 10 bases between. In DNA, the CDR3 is TGTGCCAGCAGTTACAGAGGGGGAGACTATGGCTACACCTTC. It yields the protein CASSYRGGDYGYTF.

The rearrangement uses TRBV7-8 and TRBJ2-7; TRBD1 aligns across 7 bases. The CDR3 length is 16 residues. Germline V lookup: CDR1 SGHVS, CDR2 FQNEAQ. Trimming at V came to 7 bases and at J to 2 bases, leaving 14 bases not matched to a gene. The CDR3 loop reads CASIRPLKGGAYEQYF. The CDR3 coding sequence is TGTGCCAGCATCCGACCCCTCAAAGGGGGCGCCTACGAGCAGTACTTC.

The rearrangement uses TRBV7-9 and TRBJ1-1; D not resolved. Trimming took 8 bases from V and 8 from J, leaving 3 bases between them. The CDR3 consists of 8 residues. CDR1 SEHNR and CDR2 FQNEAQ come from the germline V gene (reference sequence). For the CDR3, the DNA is TGTGCCAGCTCAGAAGCTTTCTTT. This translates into CASSEAFF.

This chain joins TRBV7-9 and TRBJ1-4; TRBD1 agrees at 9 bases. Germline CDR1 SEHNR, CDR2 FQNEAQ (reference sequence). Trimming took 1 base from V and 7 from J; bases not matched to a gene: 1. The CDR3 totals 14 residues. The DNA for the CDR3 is TGTGCCAGCAGCTTAGGGACAGGGGCTGAAAAACTGTTTTTT. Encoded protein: CASSLGTGAEKLFF.

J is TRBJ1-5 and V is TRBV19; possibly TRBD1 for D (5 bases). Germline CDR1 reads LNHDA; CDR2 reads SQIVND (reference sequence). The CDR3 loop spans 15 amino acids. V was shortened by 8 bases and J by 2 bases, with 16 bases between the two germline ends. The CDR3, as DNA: TGTGCCAGTGCCGCCCGGGACTCCCGCAATCAGCCCCAGCATTTT. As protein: CASAARDSRNQPQHF.

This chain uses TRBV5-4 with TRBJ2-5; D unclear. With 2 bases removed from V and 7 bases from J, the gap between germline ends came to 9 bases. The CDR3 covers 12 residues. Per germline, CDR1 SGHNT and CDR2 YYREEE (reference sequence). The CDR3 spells CASSFPKRTQYF. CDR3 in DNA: TGTGCCAGCAGCTTCCCCAAGAGGACCCAGTACTTC.

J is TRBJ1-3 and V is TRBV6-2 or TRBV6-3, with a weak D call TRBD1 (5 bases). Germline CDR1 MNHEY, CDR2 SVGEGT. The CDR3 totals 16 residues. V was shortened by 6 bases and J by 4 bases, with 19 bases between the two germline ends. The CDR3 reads CASSLGRDWAGNTIYF. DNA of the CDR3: TGTGCCAGCAGCCTAGGACGGGACTGGGCCGGAAACACCATATATTTT.